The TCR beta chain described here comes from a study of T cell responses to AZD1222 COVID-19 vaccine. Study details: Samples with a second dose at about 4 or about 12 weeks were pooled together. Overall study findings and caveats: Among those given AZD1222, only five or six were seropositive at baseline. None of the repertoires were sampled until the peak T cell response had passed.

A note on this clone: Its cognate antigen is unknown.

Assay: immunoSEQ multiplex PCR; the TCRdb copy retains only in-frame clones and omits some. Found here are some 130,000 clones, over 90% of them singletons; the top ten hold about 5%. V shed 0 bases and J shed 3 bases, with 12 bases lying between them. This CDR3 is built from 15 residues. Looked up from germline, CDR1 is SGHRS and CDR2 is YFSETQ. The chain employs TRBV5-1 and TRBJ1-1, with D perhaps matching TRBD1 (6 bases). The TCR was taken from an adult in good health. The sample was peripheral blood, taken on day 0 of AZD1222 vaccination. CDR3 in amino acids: CASSLGGQRDTEAFF. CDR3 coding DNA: TGCGCCAGCAGCTTGGGCGGACAGAGGGACACTGAAGCTTTCTTT.